What follows are 18 T cell receptor beta chains derived from one specimen sequenced in a study of Graves' ophthalmopathy and Graves' hyperthyroidism. Amplification targeted the TCR beta CDR3 regions, with RNA transcripts as the source material. After a first-round RT-PCR with HTBI primers, a second-round multiplex PCR was run. MiXCR, applied by TCRdb to the multiplex PCR reads, yields one record per CDR3 protein. The sample shows 600,000 to 950,000 distinct CDR3 sequences, roughly two fifths of them seen only once. The sequencing sample was made of peripheral blood. These receptors were obtained from an adult man with Graves' ophthalmopathy.

In this sample, this clonotype turned up once. A much larger clone is a single base away; this may be a read error. The chain joins TRBV9 to TRBJ1-4; tentatively, D is TRBD1 (5 bases). V was cut by 0 bases and J by 7 bases, with 10 bases left in between. The CDR3 consists of 14 residues. Germline CDR1 and CDR2: SGDLS and YYNGEE. The CDR3 DNA follows: TGTGCCAGCAGCGTAGAGGGGACGACTGAAAAACTGTTTTTT. Residues: CASSVEGTTEKLFF.

The chain couples TRBV7-2 to TRBJ2-7; tentatively, D is TRBD1 (6 bases). V dropped 5 bases and J dropped 1 base, with 15 bases sitting between them. Per germline, CDR1 SGHTA and CDR2 FQGNSA. This CDR3 has 15 residues. CDR3 nucleotides: TGTGCCAGCAGCCTCGCCGGGACACAGTCCTACGAGCAGTACTTC. Translating gives CASSLAGTQSYEQYF.

In the case of this clonotype: The junction does not match germline at one end; this may be a read error. The chain uses TRBV10-3 and TRBJ1-1; D not resolved. The CDR3 length is 15 residues. In germline, CDR1 is ENHRY, CDR2 SYGVKD. CDR3 in amino acids: CASSYGSRKRTEAFF. CDR3 DNA: TGTGCCAGCAGTTACGGTTCCAGGAAGCGCACTGAAGCTTTCTTT.

The chain couples TRBV15 to TRBJ1-2; D gene uncertain. V lost 11 bases, J lost 9 bases, and 10 bases lay in between. CDR1 is LNHNV and CDR2 is YYDKDF in the germline V gene (reference sequence). This CDR3 has 9 residues. CDR3 in DNA: TGTGCCCCCGCGAGTCGCTACACCTTC. Translation: CAPASRYTF.

The genes are TRBV9 and TRBJ2-6, with no clear D. V lost 4 bases and J lost 0, with 8 bases in between. Per germline, CDR1 SGDLS and CDR2 YYNGEE. The CDR3 is made up of 15 amino acids. The CDR3: CASSPVSSGANVLTF. CDR3 coding DNA: TGTGCCAGCAGCCCAGTCAGCTCTGGGGCCAACGTCCTGACTTTC.

This clonotype was picked up a small number of times. The genes are TRBV10-1 and TRBJ2-7, with D maybe TRBD2 (5 bases). CDR3 length equals 14 residues. Germline CDR1 and CDR2: WNHNN and SYGVQD (reference sequence). Trimming pared 5 bases from V and 3 bases from J, leaving 14 bases between. The CDR3 is CASSSGSFSYEQYF. The DNA of the CDR3 is TGCGCCAGCAGTTCGGGATCTTTCAGCTACGAGCAGTACTTC.

V is TRBV7-9 and J is TRBJ2-2, with unresolved D. V lost 1 base and J 4 bases, leaving 13 bases between the germline ends. Germline loops: CDR1 SEHNR, CDR2 FQNEAQ (reference sequence). The CDR3 has 16 residues. CDR3 nucleotide sequence: TGTGCCAGCAGCTTAGTCCCGTCGTCGACCACCGGGGAGCTGTTTTTT. Translation gives CASSLVPSSTTGELFF.

This clonotype was found many times. The chain links TRBV10-3 to TRBJ2-5; D remains ambiguous. Trimming removed 8 bases at V and 2 bases at J, with 12 bases between. Germline V lookup: CDR1 ENHRY, CDR2 SYGVKD. There are 13 residues in the CDR3. CDR3 DNA sequence: TGTGCCATCTCTGGTATACAACAAGAGACCCAGTACTTC. As protein: CAISGIQQETQYF.

Many counts were recorded for this clonotype. The chain employs TRBV10-2 and TRBJ2-7; D is undetermined. V shed 0 bases and J shed 5 bases, with 14 bases lying between them. The germline gives CDR1 WSHSY, CDR2 SAAADI. This CDR3 region has 15 residues. The CDR3 bases are TGCGCCAGCAGTGAGTCTTCCAATCTTCCCGACGAGCAGTACTTC. Its protein product is CASSESSNLPDEQYF.

The chain is built from TRBV20-1 and TRBJ2-7; 9 bases line up with TRBD1. Trimming removed 3 bases from V and 5 bases from J; junction bases left unmatched: 8. The CDR3 spans 14 residues. Germline V CDR1 and CDR2: DFQATT, SNEGSKA (reference sequence). CDR3 loop: CSASTGTGNHEQYF. CDR3 nucleotide sequence: TGCAGTGCTAGTACCGGGACAGGGAACCACGAGCAGTACTTC.

J is TRBJ1-1 and V is TRBV19; D not resolved. Germline CDR1 and CDR2: LNHDA and SQIVND (reference sequence). This CDR3 comprises 14 residues. Trimming stripped 9 bases from V and 0 bases from J, with 14 bases between. This CDR3 reads CASMSGSMNTEAFF. As DNA, the CDR3 is TGTGCCAGCATGTCGGGCAGTATGAACACTGAAGCTTTCTTT.

This rearrangement joins TRBV6-5 to TRBJ1-2, with a tentative D call TRBD1 (5 bases). Trimming pared 5 bases from V and 4 bases from J, leaving 14 bases between. Germline CDR1 MNHEY, CDR2 SVGAGI. CDR3 size: 14 residues. The DNA for the CDR3 is TGTGCCAGCAGTGGAACCGACAGCAGCTATGGCTACACCTTC. Amino acid sequence: CASSGTDSSYGYTF.

This clonotype has only a few counts. V is TRBV4-3 and J is TRBJ2-7, with TRBD1 matching 8 bases. There are 14 residues in the CDR3. Trimming removed 4 bases from V and 2 bases from J; junction bases left unmatched: 4. Germline V gene lookup returns CDR1 LGHNA and CDR2 YSLEER. CDR3 in DNA: TGCGCCAGCAGCCGGACAGGGTACCCCTACGAGCAGTACTTC. Its protein is CASSRTGYPYEQYF.

The chain links TRBV11-2 to TRBJ2-1, with D tentatively TRBD1 (6 bases). Germline assignment: CDR1 SGHAT and CDR2 FQNNGV. Between the trimmed V and J ends, which lost 1 base and 4 bases, there was a span of 11 bases. This CDR3 spans 15 amino acids. Here the CDR3 reads CASSLVGRGYNEQFF. CDR3 bases: TGTGCCAGCAGCTTAGTTGGCAGGGGATACAATGAGCAGTTCTTC.

The V and J genes are TRBV25-1 and TRBJ2-5, with 13 bases matching TRBD2. CDR1 is MGHDK, CDR2 SYGVNS, per germline. There are 15 residues in the CDR3. DNA for the CDR3: TGTGCTAGACCCGGACTAGCGGGAGATCAAGAGACCCAGTACTTC. This translates into CARPGLAGDQETQYF.

The chain combines TRBV20-1 with TRBJ1-1, with 8 bases matching TRBD1. After removal of 0 bases from V and 5 bases from J, the junction contained 11 bases not matched to a gene. This CDR3 contains 16 residues. Germline-derived CDR1 and CDR2 are DFQATT and SNEGSKA (reference sequence). The CDR3 loop reads CSARDVAGGGGTEAFF. The CDR3 nucleotides are TGCAGTGCTAGAGATGTGGCAGGGGGCGGTGGGACTGAAGCTTTCTTT.

This clonotype was detected only once. A much larger clone differs by one base, so this may be a read error. V is TRBV29-1 and J is TRBJ1-4; a weak D match, TRBD1 (6 bases). The V gene's germline CDR1 is SQVTM and CDR2 ANQGSEA. This CDR3 region has 16 residues. The CDR3 here is CNVRGGAQGANEKLFF. Written as DNA, the CDR3 is TGCAACGTTCGCGGGGGGGCCCAGGGAGCTAATGAAAAACTGTTTTTT.

There are a few counts of this clonotype. The chain joins TRBV7-2 to TRBJ2-2; TRBD1 is a possible D gene (6 bases). Germline lookup yields CDR1 SGHTA and CDR2 FQGNSA. This CDR3 comprises 16 residues. V lost 1 base, J lost 1 base, and 10 bases lay in between. The DNA of the CDR3 is TGTGCCAGCAGCTTAGTGGTGACAGGGAACACCGGGGAGCTGTTTTTT. Protein sequence: CASSLVVTGNTGELFF. The full variable domain, in which reference TRBV7-2 and TRBJ2-2 provide the parts outside the CDR3, is GAGVSQSPSNKVTEKGKDVELRCDPISGHTALYWYRQSLGQGLEFLIYFQGNSAPDKSGLPSDRFSAERTGGSVSTLTIQRTQQEDSAVYLCASSLVVTGNTGELFFGEGSRLTVL.